The sequence of this T cell receptor (beta chain) was determined in a study of cytomegalovirus exposure and HLA in healthy donors. Overall study results and limits: Most CMV-associated TCR beta chains were later found to appear HLA-restricted.

60 Vbeta and 13 Jbeta primers were used in PCR. TCRdb keeps only in-frame clones here, not all; method: immunoSEQ multiplex PCR. In total, the table holds some 120,000 clones. Of note for this clone: The antigen is undetermined.

The CDR3 contains 13 residues. The V gene lost 0 bases and the J gene lost 2 bases, with 4 bases spanning the gap. CDR1 and CDR2 from the germline V gene are SGHRS and YFSETQ. V is TRBV5-1 and J is TRBJ2-3; D remains unclear. The source is a man aged 25-45 years in good health and CMV-seronegative. What was sequenced was PBMCs. CDR3 sequence: CASSLEATDTQYF. The CDR3 DNA sequence: TGCGCCAGCAGCTTGGAAGCCACAGATACGCAGTATTTT.